In its sample, the clone carrying this T cell receptor beta chain was seen many times. Its antigen is unknown. This may stem from a read error, because a much larger clone lies one nucleotide away. The library was built from about 400 ng RNA with molecular barcoded adaptors for alpha/delta and beta/gamma chains. Using its own MiXCR run on the reads, TCRdb lists one record per CDR3 protein. The table has 39,000 or so distinct CDR3 sequences, roughly an eighth seen once. This entry belongs to a study of read filtering for tumor transcriptome and immune sequencing. Study results and caveats: Single-read clonotypes: about 81.9% of IR-seq clonotypes (around 3.6% of reads), roughly 73% of RNA-seq clonotypes (around 45% of reads). IR-seq captured clonotypes deeper and more reliably than RNA-seq. This fraction held mixed bone marrow immune cells after CD138-negative sorting.

CDR3 length: 16 residues. Germline CDR1 is SGDLS and CDR2 is YYNGEE. The V and J genes are TRBV9 and TRBJ2-1, with a possible D match to TRBD1 (5 bases). The sample comprised a population of CD138-negative cells sorted from bone marrow. This TCR was sampled from a donor aged 40 or over with multiple myeloma. In DNA form, the CDR3 reads TGTGCCAGCAGCGCCGAACAGGTCTTCTCCTACAATGGGCAGTTCTTC. Translated, it gives CASSAEQVFSYNGQFF.